The 18 T cell receptor beta chains listed next were all sequenced from one sample in a study of identical twins. MiXCR was run by TCRdb on the 5' RACE reads, yielding one entry per CDR3 protein. The profile covers roughly 190,000 distinct CDR3 sequences, with around 15% appearing a single time and roughly two fifths taken by the ten largest. These data also formed part of another study, on T cells expressing NK-cell markers.

Sequencing used CD8+ T cells sorted from blood. The receptor source for this set is a woman in her late teens or twenties in good health.

This clonotype came up a few times. The chain joins TRBV12-3 or TRBV12-4 to TRBJ1-4; D ambiguous. The ends were cut back, 8 bases at V and 8 bases at J, with 21 bases in the middle. The CDR3 extends over 15 amino acids. The CDR3 sequence is CASREYGQVREKLFF. The CDR3 nucleotides are TGTGCCAGCCGCGAGTACGGGCAGGTTCGGGAAAAACTGTTTTTT.

This clonotype was observed a few times. The chain links TRBV3-1 to TRBJ2-7; 7 nucleotides line up with TRBD1. CDR1 is LGHDT, CDR2 YNNKEL, per germline (reference sequence). With 3 bases clipped from V and 0 bases from J, the junction kept 8 bases outside the gene matches. The CDR3 runs to 16 residues. CDR3 protein: CASSHVPGQRSYEQYF. The DNA of the CDR3 is TGTGCCAGCAGCCACGTCCCGGGACAGCGCTCCTACGAGCAGTACTTC.

The chain is built from TRBV5-6 and TRBJ1-2; 7 bases map to TRBD1. With V trimmed by 6 bases and J by 4 bases, 6 bases remained unmatched. Germline V gene data show CDR1 as SGHDT and CDR2 as YYEEEE. The CDR3 spans 13 residues. CDR3 in amino acids: CASTSGTAYGYTF. The CDR3, as DNA: TGTGCCAGCACCAGTGGGACAGCCTATGGCTACACCTTC. The entire variable domain, with the rest obtained from reference TRBV5-6 and TRBJ1-2, is as follows: DAGVTQSPTHLIKTRGQQVTLRCSPKSGHDTVSWYQQALGQGPQFIFQYYEEEERQRGNFPDRFSGHQFPNYSSELNVNALLLGDSALYLCASTSGTAYGYTFGSGTRLTVV.

There are a few counts of this clonotype. As DNA, the CDR3 is TGTGCCAGCAGTTTATTAACTCACCAAGAGACCCAGTACTTC. Its protein product is CASSLLTHQETQYF. V usage is TRBV12-3 or TRBV12-4 and J usage is TRBJ2-5, with D unresolved. The V end lost 2 bases, the J end lost 0 bases, and 7 bases lay between the germline ends. This CDR3 comprises 14 residues.

The chain couples TRBV7-3 to TRBJ2-5; D ambiguous. The CDR3 has 13 residues. V lost 3 bases, J lost 4 bases, and 9 bases lay in between. Looked up from germline, CDR1 is SGHTA and CDR2 is FQGTGA. The CDR3 sequence: CASSFEHSETQYF. The CDR3 DNA reads TGTGCCAGCAGCTTTGAACACTCAGAGACCCAGTACTTC.

This clonotype was seen at least ten times. The chain is built from TRBV6-1 and TRBJ1-1; D unclear. The length of the CDR3 is 13 residues. Trimming pared 2 bases from V and 5 bases from J, leaving 9 bases between. Germline lookup yields CDR1 MNHNS and CDR2 SASEGT. CDR3 region: CASSEWVGTEAFF. DNA of the CDR3: TGTGCCAGCAGTGAATGGGTGGGGACTGAAGCTTTCTTT.

This clonotype was counted a few times. This chain joins TRBV12-3 or TRBV12-4 and TRBJ2-1, with 11 bases fitting TRBD1. The CDR3 spans 15 residues. V lost 3 bases and J lost 5; bases outside the gene matches: 3. CDR3 coding DNA: TGTGCCAGCAGTTTGAGGACAGGGGGCCACAATGAGCAGTTCTTC. It yields the protein CASSLRTGGHNEQFF.

This clonotype was seen only a few times. The chain carries TRBV7-6 and TRBJ1-1; D is uncertain. The germline V gene encodes CDR1 SGHVS and CDR2 FNYEAQ. The CDR3 consists of 14 residues. Between the trimmed V and J ends, which lost 1 base and 1 base, there was a span of 7 bases. DNA for the CDR3: TGTGCCAGCAGCTTAGGACCTGAGAACACTGAAGCTTTCTTT. This translates into CASSLGPENTEAFF.

The chain uses TRBV2 and TRBJ2-5; D gene ambiguous. Germline V lookup: CDR1 SNHLY, CDR2 FYNNEI. V lost 7 bases, J lost 4 bases, and 13 bases lay in between. This CDR3 comprises 13 residues. This CDR3 reads CASKDPARETQYF. The CDR3, as DNA: TGTGCCAGCAAAGACCCGGCGCGAGAGACCCAGTACTTC.

The table lists this clonotype with a few counts. This sequence joins TRBV9 and TRBJ2-1, with D possibly called TRBD1 or TRBD2 (7 bases each). Trimming pared 4 bases from V and 6 bases from J, leaving 20 bases between. The CDR3 is 16 residues long. From germline, CDR1 is SGDLS and CDR2 YYNGEE. CDR3 nucleotides: TGTGCCAGCAGCCGCGCCGTGGGAGGGGGCTTCAATGAGCAGTTCTTC. Amino acid sequence: CASSRAVGGGFNEQFF.

This clonotype was recorded at least ten times. The rearrangement uses TRBV20-1 and TRBJ1-2; unclear D gene. This CDR3 spans 12 amino acids. Trimming took 3 bases from V and 1 from J, leaving 6 bases between them. Germline CDR1 and CDR2: DFQATT and SNEGSKA (reference sequence). Here the CDR3 reads CSASNSNYGYTF. For the CDR3, the DNA is TGCAGTGCTAGTAACAGTAACTATGGCTACACCTTC.

The gene calls are TRBV21-1 and TRBJ2-3; whether TRBD2, the table's D call, matches the DNA was not checked. TRBV21-1 is recorded as a pseudogene. The CDR3 extends over 17 amino acids. CDR3 bases: TGTGCCAGCAGCAAAGAGGGACTAGCGCTCTGCACAGATACGCAGTATTTT. Protein sequence: CASSKEGLALCTDTQYF.

The rearrangement joins TRBV5-1 to TRBJ2-7; D not certain. V shed 0 bases and J shed 5 bases, with 15 bases lying between them. The CDR3 covers 15 residues. The germline CDR1 and CDR2 sequences are SGHRS and YFSETQ. CDR3 bases: TGCGCCAGCAGCTTGGCCGAACGGGTGGTAGACGAGCAGTACTTC. Its protein is CASSLAERVVDEQYF.

In this sample, this clonotype turned up many times. The DNA for the CDR3 is TGCAGTGCTAGAGGCCCATGGGACACTGAAGCTTTCTTT. This codes for CSARGPWDTEAFF. The chain employs TRBV20-1 and TRBJ1-1; D is uncertain. V lost 1 base, J lost 3 bases, and 9 bases lay in between. Germline CDR1 DFQATT, CDR2 SNEGSKA (reference sequence). The CDR3 length is 13 residues.

This clonotype was seen a handful of times. The chain combines TRBV25-1 with TRBJ2-7, with 8 bases lining up with TRBD2. Germline values: CDR1 MGHDK, CDR2 SYGVNS. The CDR3 loop spans 14 amino acids. The ends lost 9 bases at V and 6 bases at J; junction bases unmatched: 13. This CDR3 is CARDADGGGGEQYF. The CDR3 DNA is TGTGCCAGGGACGCGGACGGGGGGGGCGGCGAGCAGTACTTC.

This chain links TRBV9 with TRBJ2-7, with TRBD2 identical over 9 bases. Unmatched junction bases numbered 6, after V lost 5 bases and J lost 0 bases. The length of the CDR3 is 15 residues. CDR1 is SGDLS and CDR2 is YYNGEE in the germline V gene. The CDR3 loop is CASSRGREGSYEQYF. The DNA for the CDR3 is TGTGCCAGCAGTCGAGGGCGGGAGGGCTCCTACGAGCAGTACTTC.

This chain connects TRBV6-6 to TRBJ2-7; D not resolved. In germline, CDR1 is MNHNY, CDR2 SVGAGI (reference sequence). Trimming removed 4 bases from V and 3 bases from J, with 7 bases in between. This CDR3 region has 12 residues. The CDR3 bases are TGTGCCAGCAGTTTCGTCTTCTACGAGCAGTACTTC. Its protein product is CASSFVFYEQYF.

This CDR3 reads CARAGTQQETQYF. Written as DNA, the CDR3 is TGTGCCAGGGCCGGGACACAACAAGAGACCCAGTACTTC. This chain connects TRBV7-9 to TRBJ2-5, with D possibly matching TRBD1 (6 bases). The germline V gene encodes CDR1 SEHNR and CDR2 FQNEAQ (reference sequence). Trimming removed 9 bases at V and 2 bases at J, with 13 bases between. The CDR3 contains 13 residues.